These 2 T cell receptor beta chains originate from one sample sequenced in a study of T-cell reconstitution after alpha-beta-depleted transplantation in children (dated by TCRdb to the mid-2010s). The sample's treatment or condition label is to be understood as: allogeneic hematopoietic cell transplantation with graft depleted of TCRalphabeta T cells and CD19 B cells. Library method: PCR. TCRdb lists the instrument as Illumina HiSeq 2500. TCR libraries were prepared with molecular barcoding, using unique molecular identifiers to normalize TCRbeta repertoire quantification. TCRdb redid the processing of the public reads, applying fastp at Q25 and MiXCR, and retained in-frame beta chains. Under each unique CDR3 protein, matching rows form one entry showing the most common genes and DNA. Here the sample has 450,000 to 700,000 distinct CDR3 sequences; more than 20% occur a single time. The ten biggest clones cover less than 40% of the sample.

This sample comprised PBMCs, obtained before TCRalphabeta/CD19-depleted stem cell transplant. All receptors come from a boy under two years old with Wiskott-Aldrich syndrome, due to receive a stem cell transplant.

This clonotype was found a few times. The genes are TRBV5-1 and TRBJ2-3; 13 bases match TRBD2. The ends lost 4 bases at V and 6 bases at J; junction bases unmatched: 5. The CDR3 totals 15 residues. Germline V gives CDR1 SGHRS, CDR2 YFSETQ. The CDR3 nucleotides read TGCGCCAGCAGCGCGGGACTAGCGGGAATGGATACGCAGTATTTT. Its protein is CASSAGLAGMDTQYF.

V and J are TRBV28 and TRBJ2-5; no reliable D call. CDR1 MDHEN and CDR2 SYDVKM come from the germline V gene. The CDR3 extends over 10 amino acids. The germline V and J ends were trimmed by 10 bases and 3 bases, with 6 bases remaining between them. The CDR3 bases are TGTGCCATCCGAAAAGAGACCCAGTACTTC. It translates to CAIRKETQYF.